This T cell receptor beta chain was obtained from a study of cytomegalovirus exposure and HLA in healthy donors. Study-wide results and caveats: It was reported that the classifier diagnosed cytomegalovirus status with high specificity and sensitivity in both the original and validation cohorts. Common viral pathogens seemed, in a later analysis, to connect with several of the most significant clusters.

As concerns this clone: Its cognate antigen is unknown.

At the time of sampling, donors were nominally healthy, though unrecorded immune exposures were likely. The study ran its PCR with 60 Vbeta and 13 Jbeta primers. Sequencing used immunoSEQ multiplex PCR; TCRdb keeps in-frame clones, though not all of them. The profile shows around 170,000 clones, approximately 81% of them singletons. Trimming took 2 bases from V and 6 from J, leaving 5 bases between them. This CDR3 contains 11 residues. The germline gives CDR1 SGHAT, CDR2 FQNNGV. The chain couples TRBV11-2 to TRBJ2-7; no clear D. Sequencing was carried out using PBMCs. This sequence was found in a boy between 2 and 10 years old in good health and CMV-seronegative. Here the CDR3 reads CASSLSSEQYF. CDR3 nucleotides: TGTGCCAGCAGCTTAAGCTCCGAGCAGTACTTC.